This T cell receptor beta chain comes out of a study of cytomegalovirus exposure and HLA in healthy donors. Background on the study: Early released data comprised 80 million or so unique TCRs from HLA-typed donors.

13 Jbeta primers and 60 Vbeta primers were used for the PCR. Clones were read by immunoSEQ multiplex PCR, and TCRdb kept only the in-frame ones, dropping some. The sample shows roughly 100,000 clones, 66% of them seen only once. As to this clone: Its target is not known.

Whole-study results and caveats: A list of approximately 160 TCR beta chains associated with cytomegalovirus was given. In a later analysis, HLA-C alleles had the fewest associated TCRs, DRB1 alleles the most. Later, an analysis showed that TCR beta chains associated with HLA were more clonally expanded than others that were equally common.

V lost 7 bases, J lost 1 base, and 16 bases stayed unmatched. Germline CDR1 reads LNHDA; CDR2 reads SQIVND (reference sequence). This CDR3 is built from 19 residues. This chain connects TRBV19 to TRBJ2-6; 7 bases align to TRBD1. The sample was PBMCs. This TCR was recovered from a woman between 50 and 59 years old in good health and CMV-seronegative. CDR3 nucleotide sequence: TGTGCCAGTACCCGACAGGGTGCAACTGTGGGATCTGGGGCCAACGTCCTGACTTTC. Its protein is CASTRQGATVGSGANVLTF.